The 18 T cell receptor beta chains below were found in one sample sequenced in a study of cytomegalovirus exposure and HLA in healthy donors. The method was immunoSEQ multiplex PCR; TCRdb's version includes in-frame clones alone and lacks a portion of them. The sample records 260,000 or so clones, 85% to 90% being singletons. Sequenced input: PBMCs. All receptors come from a man younger than 35 in good health and CMV-seronegative.

The rearrangement joins TRBV9 to TRBJ2-7; 7 nucleotides agree with TRBD1. V trimming: 4 bases; J trimming: 5 bases; junction bases outside the gene matches: 9. The CDR3 totals 14 residues. Germline V gene lookup returns CDR1 SGDLS and CDR2 YYNGEE. CDR3 DNA sequence: TGTGCCAGCAGCCTAGGGGGCTTTTCGGACGAGCAGTACTTC. This encodes CASSLGGFSDEQYF.

The V gene is TRBV4-3, the J gene TRBJ2-5; tentatively, D is TRBD1 (6 bases). CDR1 is LGHNA and CDR2 is YSLEER in the germline V gene. This CDR3 has 18 amino acids. V lost 0 bases and J lost 5, with 22 bases in between. The CDR3 DNA reads TGCGCCAGCAGCCAAGAGGGGTGGGGCAGGGAAGGGGGTGAGACCCAGTACTTC. It is translated as CASSQEGWGREGGETQYF.

The chain joins TRBV7-2 to TRBJ2-2, with D possibly TRBD1 on 5 matching bases. This CDR3 has 16 residues. From germline, CDR1 is SGHTA and CDR2 FQGNSA. Trimming removed 5 bases at V and 2 bases at J, with 15 bases between. The CDR3 here is CASSVVGQVNTGELFF. The CDR3 DNA reads as TGTGCCAGCAGCGTCGTGGGGCAGGTTAACACCGGGGAGCTGTTTTTT. Full variable domain (outside the CDR3, taken from reference TRBV7-2 and TRBJ2-2): GAGVSQSPSNKVTEKGKDVELRCDPISGHTALYWYRQSLGQGLEFLIYFQGNSAPDKSGLPSDRFSAERTGGSVSTLTIQRTQQEDSAVYLCASSVVGQVNTGELFFGEGSRLTVL.

This clone was found a few times. This sequence joins TRBV30 and TRBJ1-6; D gene uncertain. The germline gives CDR1 GTSNPN, CDR2 SVGIG (reference sequence). The CDR3 totals 14 residues. Trimming left V 7 bases short and J 0 bases short, with 10 bases between. CDR3 coding DNA: TGTGCCTTATTAATGAGCTCCTATAATTCACCCCTCCACTTT. Translating it yields CALLMSSYNSPLHF. The full variable domain, its missing parts supplied by reference TRBV30 and TRBJ1-6, is SQTIHQWPATLVQPVGSPLSLECTVEGTSNPNLYWYRQAAGRGLQLLFYSVGIGQISSEVPQNLSASRPQDRQFILSSKKLLLSDSGFYLCALLMSSYNSPLHFGNGTRLTVT.

The chain has TRBV28 and TRBJ2-7; TRBD1 is a possible D gene (6 bases). Per germline, CDR1 MDHEN and CDR2 SYDVKM. The CDR3 length is 16 residues. Trimming left V 5 bases short and J 1 base short, with 18 bases between. This chain's CDR3 is CASSVQGRGPSYEQYF. The CDR3 DNA is TGTGCCAGCAGTGTACAAGGCAGGGGACCTTCCTACGAGCAGTACTTC.

The chain joins TRBV4-3 to TRBJ2-7; 10 nucleotides match TRBD1. Germline V gene lookup returns CDR1 LGHNA and CDR2 YSLEER. The ends lost 4 bases at V and 2 bases at J; junction bases unmatched: 2. The CDR3 is 14 residues long. The CDR3 spells CASSLGQGTYEQYF. The CDR3 nucleotides are TGCGCCAGCAGCCTGGGACAGGGGACCTACGAGCAGTACTTC.

The gene calls are TRBV7-8 and TRBJ1-5, with D hard to call. The V gene's germline CDR1 is SGHVS and CDR2 FQNEAQ. CDR3 size: 13 residues. V dropped 4 bases and J dropped 5 bases, with 9 bases sitting between them. CDR3 sequence reads: CASSYDRDQPQHF. CDR3 coding DNA: TGTGCCAGCAGCTACGACCGGGATCAGCCCCAGCATTTT.

The chain combines TRBV6-1 with TRBJ2-7; D might be TRBD1 (5 bases). Between the trimmed V and J ends, which lost 2 bases and 6 bases, there was a span of 8 bases. This CDR3 region has 12 residues. Looked up from germline, CDR1 is MNHNS and CDR2 is SASEGT. CDR3 sequence reads: CASSEHRTEQYF. Written as DNA, the CDR3 is TGTGCCAGCAGTGAACACAGGACCGAGCAGTACTTC.

The rearrangement uses TRBV25-1 and TRBJ1-2, with unresolved D. The CDR3 sequence is 13 residues long. Germline-derived CDR1 and CDR2 are MGHDK and SYGVNS. Trimming took 4 bases from V and 8 from J, leaving 14 bases between them. CDR3: CASSAQQTGGYTF. CDR3 DNA sequence: TGTGCCAGCAGTGCACAGCAAACGGGGGGCTACACCTTC.

The rearrangement links TRBV6-4 to TRBJ2-1; weak D call: TRBD2 (6 bases). V lost 2 bases and J 5 bases, leaving 10 bases between the germline ends. CDR1 and CDR2 from the germline V gene are MRHNA and SNTAGT. The CDR3 is 14 residues long. The DNA for the CDR3 is TGTGCCAGCAGTGACCCGGGACTCAACAATGAGCAGTTCTTC. Translation: CASSDPGLNNEQFF.

Written as DNA, the CDR3 is TGTGCCAGCGAGGGGGCGGCTCCTAACTATGGCTACACCTTC. Translating it yields CASEGAAPNYGYTF. The V and J genes are TRBV2 and TRBJ1-2; 7 positions match TRBD1. Losses at the gene ends were 8 bases for V and 0 bases for J; bases not matched to a gene: 6. The germline V gene encodes CDR1 SNHLY and CDR2 FYNNEI. The CDR3 extends over 14 amino acids.

This clone appeared a few times. This chain uses TRBV9 with TRBJ2-7; TRBD1 might be the D (5 bases). The CDR3 loop spans 12 amino acids. Germline V lookup: CDR1 SGDLS, CDR2 YYNGEE. V lost 4 bases and J 3 bases, leaving 8 bases between the germline ends. The CDR3 nucleotides read TGTGCCAGCAGCCAAGGGGACTACGAGCAGTACTTC. Its translation: CASSQGDYEQYF.

This clone was seen only once. The chain has TRBV19 and TRBJ1-3; no reliable D call. The CDR3 length is 13 residues. V lost 8 bases, J lost 4 bases, and 12 bases lay in between. The germline V gene has CDR1 LNHDA and CDR2 SQIVND (reference sequence). CDR3 nucleotides: TGTGCCAGTTTTTGGCACGGGGGAAACACCATATATTTT. It is translated as CASFWHGGNTIYF.

The chain carries TRBV5-1 and TRBJ1-2; D gene unclear. The CDR3 is 15 amino acids. The ends were cut back, 0 bases at V and 7 bases at J, with 16 bases in the middle. CDR1 is SGHRS and CDR2 is YFSETQ in the germline V gene. CDR3 region: CASSLDPITLSGYTF. The CDR3 nucleotides read TGCGCCAGCAGCTTGGACCCAATTACTTTAAGTGGCTACACCTTC.

In DNA form, the CDR3 reads TGTGCCAGCAGCCTTAGCGGGGGGGCAACCGGGGAGCTGTTTTTT. Translated, it gives CASSLSGGATGELFF. The chain uses TRBV7-2 and TRBJ2-2, with 11 bases matching TRBD2. V lost 5 bases to trimming and J lost 5 bases; unmatched junction nucleotides: 4. Germline values: CDR1 SGHTA, CDR2 FQGNSA. CDR3 length: 15 residues.

This chain connects TRBV4-1 to TRBJ2-3; TRBD2 matches at 14 bases. Germline V lookup: CDR1 MGHRA, CDR2 YSYEKL. The CDR3 totals 16 residues. Trimming removed 3 bases from V and 5 bases from J; junction bases left unmatched: 4. The CDR3 sequence: CASSQGTSGGIDTQYF. The CDR3 nucleotides are TGCGCCAGCAGCCAGGGGACTAGCGGGGGAATAGATACGCAGTATTTT.

The chain employs TRBV27 and TRBJ1-2; D is perhaps TRBD1 (5 bases). The CDR3 contains 14 residues. From germline, CDR1 is MNHEY and CDR2 SMNVEV (reference sequence). The ends were cut back, 3 bases at V and 4 bases at J, with 12 bases in the middle. The CDR3 DNA sequence: TGTGCCAGCAGTTTTAAACAGGCCGGCTATGGCTACACCTTC. Its protein product is CASSFKQAGYGYTF.

The rearrangement links TRBV5-4 to TRBJ1-2; 8 nucleotides line up with TRBD1. The trim removed 3 bases at V and 7 bases at J, leaving 8 bases unmatched. Germline loops: CDR1 SGHNT, CDR2 YYREEE (reference sequence). This CDR3 has 14 amino acids. The CDR3 protein is CASSSGQGVVGYTF. The CDR3, as DNA: TGTGCCAGCAGCTCCGGACAGGGAGTTGTTGGCTACACCTTC.